This is a list of T cell receptor beta chains from one sample in a study of cytomegalovirus exposure and HLA in healthy donors. The repertoire was sequenced with immunoSEQ multiplex PCR; TCRdb's copy has only in-frame clones and lacks some. Altogether more than 70,000 clones are present, more than 75% being singletons, with the ten largest covering less than 6%. The specimen was PBMCs. The receptors stem from a young man in good health and CMV-seropositive. Both conserved end residues are part of each CDR3. A D gene is named only where the DNA matches it firmly. Clone size is given for some rows only: seen once, a few or many times, or a class if the clone is expanded.

j_gene: TRBJ2-5
abundance: NA
d_gene: NA
v_gene: TRBV19
CDR3aa: CASSQTRDKTQYF
CDR3nt: TGTGCCAGTAGTCAGACCCGAGACAAGACCCAGTACTTC

j_gene: TRBJ2-6
abundance: once
d_gene: NA
v_gene: TRBV7-3
CDR3aa: CASSSSPGQVSGANVLTF
CDR3nt: TGTGCCAGCAGTTCTAGCCCGGGACAAGTCTCTGGGGCCAACGTCCTGACTTTC

j_gene: TRBJ2-7
abundance: few
d_gene: TRBD1
v_gene: TRBV30
CDR3aa: CAFNRQGLSEQYF
CDR3nt: TGTGCCTTCAACCGACAGGGTCTGAGCGAGCAGTACTTC

j_gene: TRBJ1-4
abundance: NA
d_gene: TRBD1
v_gene: TRBV18
CDR3aa: CASSLNRGARTNEKLFF
CDR3nt: TGTGCCAGCTCACTCAACAGGGGAGCTCGGACTAATGAAAAACTGTTTTTT

j_gene: TRBJ2-5
abundance: NA
d_gene: TRBD2
v_gene: TRBV7-9
CDR3aa: CASSPSGGPSGGTQYF
CDR3nt: TGTGCCAGCAGCCCTAGCGGGGGGCCCTCAGGGGGGACCCAGTACTTC

j_gene: TRBJ2-3
abundance: NA
d_gene: NA
v_gene: TRBV7-3
CDR3aa: CASSLTLAPRDTQYF
CDR3nt: TGTGCCAGCAGCTTAACCCTAGCCCCCCGCGATACGCAGTATTTT

j_gene: TRBJ1-5
abundance: NA
d_gene: NA
v_gene: TRBV7-2
CDR3aa: CASSLAGTYQPQHF
CDR3nt: TGTGCCAGCAGCTTAGCGGGCACGTATCAGCCCCAGCATTTT

j_gene: TRBJ1-3
abundance: NA
d_gene: NA
v_gene: TRBV27
CDR3aa: CASGYQGRGGNTIYF
CDR3nt: TGTGCCAGCGGGTATCAGGGTAGGGGTGGAAACACCATATATTTT

j_gene: TRBJ2-3
abundance: few
d_gene: TRBD2
v_gene: TRBV7-2
CDR3aa: CASSSSGRTTDTQYF
CDR3nt: TGTGCCAGCAGCTCAAGCGGGAGAACGACAGATACGCAGTATTTT

j_gene: TRBJ1-5
abundance: NA
d_gene: TRBD1
v_gene: TRBV27
CDR3aa: CASSWGQGQPQHF
CDR3nt: TGTGCCAGCAGTTGGGGACAGGGGCAGCCCCAGCATTTT

j_gene: TRBJ2-1
abundance: few
d_gene: NA
v_gene: TRBV6-6
CDR3aa: CASSQGNEQFF
CDR3nt: TGTGCCAGCAGCCAGGGCAATGAGCAGTTCTTC

j_gene: TRBJ1-6
abundance: NA
d_gene: NA
v_gene: TRBV28
CDR3aa: CASSRRGGSYNSPLHF
CDR3nt: TGTGCCAGCAGCCGAAGGGGGGGCTCCTATAATTCACCCCTCCACTTT

j_gene: TRBJ2-1
abundance: NA
d_gene: TRBD2
v_gene: TRBV7-2
CDR3aa: CASSRKPLAGGRSYNEQFF
CDR3nt: TGTGCCAGCAGCCGTAAACCACTAGCGGGAGGGAGGTCCTACAATGAGCAGTTCTTC

j_gene: TRBJ1-6
abundance: few
d_gene: NA
v_gene: TRBV5-5
CDR3aa: CASSFGGDNSPLHF
CDR3nt: TGTGCCAGCAGCTTTGGGGGGGACAATTCACCCCTCCACTTT

j_gene: TRBJ2-1
abundance: NA
d_gene: TRBD2
v_gene: TRBV6-1
CDR3aa: CASPKGPSGYNEQFF
CDR3nt: TGTGCCAGCCCCAAGGGGCCTAGCGGTTACAATGAGCAGTTCTTC

j_gene: TRBJ2-1
abundance: NA
d_gene: TRBD2
v_gene: TRBV7-9
CDR3aa: CASSRAGSSYNEQFF
CDR3nt: TGTGCCAGCAGCCGAGCGGGGAGCTCCTACAATGAGCAGTTCTTC

j_gene: TRBJ1-6
abundance: NA
d_gene: NA
v_gene: TRBV6-5
CDR3aa: CASIADSQGNSPLHF
CDR3nt: TGTGCCAGCATTGCCGACAGCCAGGGTAATTCACCCCTCCACTTT

j_gene: TRBJ1-2
abundance: NA
d_gene: NA
v_gene: TRBV19
CDR3aa: CASSTPVDGYTF
CDR3nt: TGTGCCAGTAGTACCCCAGTGGATGGCTACACCTTC

j_gene: TRBJ2-5
abundance: NA
d_gene: NA
v_gene: TRBV9
CDR3aa: CASSAPGRGETQYF
CDR3nt: TGTGCCAGCAGCGCCCCAGGAAGGGGAGAGACCCAGTACTTC

j_gene: TRBJ1-2
abundance: once
d_gene: NA
v_gene: TRBV7-9
CDR3aa: CASTPQTEWYGYTF
CDR3nt: TGTGCCAGCACCCCTCAGACAGAGTGGTATGGCTACACCTTC

j_gene: TRBJ1-2
abundance: NA
d_gene: TRBD1
v_gene: TRBV4-2
CDR3aa: CASSQGEGQGARSYGYTF
CDR3nt: TGTGCCAGCAGCCAAGGGGAGGGACAGGGGGCGCGGTCCTATGGCTACACCTTC

j_gene: TRBJ1-1
abundance: NA
d_gene: TRBD1
v_gene: TRBV6-6
CDR3aa: CASSVTGRAEAFF
CDR3nt: TGTGCCAGCAGTGTGACAGGGCGGGCTGAAGCTTTCTTT

j_gene: TRBJ2-1
abundance: NA
d_gene: NA
v_gene: TRBV5-1
CDR3aa: CASSPWGPNEQFF
CDR3nt: TGCGCCAGCAGCCCGTGGGGGCCAAATGAGCAGTTCTTC

j_gene: TRBJ2-3
abundance: NA
d_gene: TRBD2
v_gene: TRBV4-1
CDR3aa: CASSQVRAGGSDTQYF
CDR3nt: TGCGCCAGCAGCCAAGTCCGGGCGGGAGGATCAGATACGCAGTATTTT

j_gene: TRBJ2-7
abundance: once
d_gene: NA
v_gene: TRBV28
CDR3aa: CASSLYPGEQYF
CDR3nt: TGTGCCAGCAGTTTATACCCGGGGGAGCAGTACTTC

j_gene: TRBJ1-5
abundance: NA
d_gene: TRBD1
v_gene: TRBV19
CDR3aa: CASNKGQGVGDQPQHF
CDR3nt: TGTGCCAGTAATAAGGGACAGGGAGTGGGGGATCAGCCCCAGCATTTT

j_gene: TRBJ2-5
abundance: few
d_gene: NA
v_gene: TRBV5-1
CDR3aa: CASSLEGVETQYF
CDR3nt: TGCGCCAGCAGCTTGGAAGGGGTAGAGACCCAGTACTTC

j_gene: TRBJ1-4
abundance: NA
d_gene: NA
v_gene: TRBV2
CDR3aa: CASSEDAAEYEKLFF
CDR3nt: TGTGCCAGCAGTGAAGATGCTGCGGAATATGAAAAACTGTTTTTT

j_gene: TRBJ2-1
abundance: once
d_gene: NA
v_gene: TRBV6-4
CDR3aa: CASSAGVGSYNEQFF
CDR3nt: TGTGCCAGCAGTGCAGGGGTCGGCTCCTACAATGAGCAGTTCTTC

j_gene: TRBJ2-3
abundance: NA
d_gene: NA
v_gene: TRBV5-1
CDR3aa: CASSLGNRPTDTQYF
CDR3nt: TGCGCCAGCAGCTTGGGTAACAGGCCCACAGATACGCAGTATTTT

j_gene: TRBJ2-1
abundance: NA
d_gene: TRBD2
v_gene: TRBV7-8
CDR3aa: CASSLEGLGNEQFF
CDR3nt: TGTGCCAGCAGCTTAGAGGGACTAGGGAATGAGCAGTTCTTC

j_gene: TRBJ2-1
abundance: NA
d_gene: TRBD2
v_gene: TRBV2
CDR3aa: CASSLGGARTYNEQFF
CDR3nt: TGTGCCAGCAGCCTCGGGGGGGCCAGGACCTACAATGAGCAGTTCTTC

j_gene: TRBJ2-2
abundance: NA
d_gene: TRBD2
v_gene: TRBV4-2
CDR3aa: CASGRAGGSDTGELFF
CDR3nt: TGTGCCAGCGGCCGGGCGGGAGGGTCGGACACCGGGGAGCTGTTTTTT

j_gene: TRBJ2-7
abundance: NA
d_gene: TRBD2
v_gene: TRBV19
CDR3aa: CASSGGLASYEQYF
CDR3nt: TGTGCCAGTAGTGGTGGACTAGCGTCTTACGAGCAGTACTTC

j_gene: TRBJ2-7
abundance: NA
d_gene: TRBD2
v_gene: TRBV7-9
CDR3aa: CASSSYSGSSYEQYF
CDR3nt: TGTGCCAGCAGCTCCTATAGCGGGAGCTCCTACGAGCAGTACTTC

j_gene: TRBJ1-1
abundance: few
d_gene: NA
v_gene: TRBV4-3
CDR3aa: CASSQDRGLRGTEAFF
CDR3nt: TGCGCCAGCAGCCAAGATAGGGGCCTTAGGGGCACTGAAGCTTTCTTT

j_gene: TRBJ1-4
abundance: NA
d_gene: TRBD1
v_gene: TRBV7-9
CDR3aa: CASSPRQGEDEKLFF
CDR3nt: TGTGCCAGCAGCCCTAGACAGGGGGAGGATGAAAAACTGTTTTTT

j_gene: TRBJ2-3
abundance: NA
d_gene: NA
v_gene: TRBV7-2
CDR3aa: CASSKSNTDTQYF
CDR3nt: TGTGCCAGCAGCAAGAGCAACACAGATACGCAGTATTTT

j_gene: TRBJ1-1
abundance: NA
d_gene: NA
v_gene: TRBV6-1
CDR3aa: CASTRTTNTEAFF
CDR3nt: TGTGCCAGCACGAGGACAACGAACACTGAAGCTTTCTTT

j_gene: TRBJ1-1
abundance: NA
d_gene: TRBD1
v_gene: TRBV19
CDR3aa: CATLQGAEAFF
CDR3nt: TGTGCCACTTTACAGGGGGCTGAAGCTTTCTTT

j_gene: TRBJ2-1
abundance: NA
d_gene: TRBD2
v_gene: TRBV6-1
CDR3aa: CASSELAGGSYNEQFF
CDR3nt: TGTGCCAGCAGTGAACTAGCGGGGGGGTCCTACAATGAGCAGTTCTTC

j_gene: TRBJ2-7
abundance: NA
d_gene: NA
v_gene: TRBV5-1
CDR3aa: CASSLEGGYEQYF
CDR3nt: TGCGCCAGCAGCTTGGAGGGCGGGTACGAGCAGTACTTC

j_gene: TRBJ1-1
abundance: NA
d_gene: NA
v_gene: TRBV4-1
CDR3aa: CASSQVGGTRASEAFF
CDR3nt: TGCGCCAGCAGCCAAGTCGGCGGGACTAGGGCCTCTGAAGCTTTCTTT

j_gene: TRBJ2-1
abundance: NA
d_gene: TRBD2
v_gene: TRBV9
CDR3aa: CASSVARIAGVNNEQFF
CDR3nt: TGTGCCAGCAGCGTAGCTAGGATAGCGGGAGTAAACAATGAGCAGTTCTTC

j_gene: TRBJ1-1
abundance: NA
d_gene: NA
v_gene: TRBV28
CDR3aa: CATKRGGRVNTEAFF
CDR3nt: TGTGCCACCAAAAGAGGGGGTAGGGTTAACACTGAAGCTTTCTTT

j_gene: TRBJ2-7
abundance: NA
d_gene: TRBD1
v_gene: TRBV28
CDR3aa: CASSSTGPYEQYF
CDR3nt: TGTGCCAGCAGTTCGACAGGGCCCTACGAGCAGTACTTC

j_gene: TRBJ1-5
abundance: NA
d_gene: NA
v_gene: TRBV6-1
CDR3aa: CASSLPGSSQHF
CDR3nt: TGTGCCAGCAGCCTACCCGGGAGTTCCCAGCATTTT

j_gene: TRBJ1-5
abundance: NA
d_gene: NA
v_gene: TRBV30
CDR3aa: CAWSDTNFNQPQHF
CDR3nt: TGTGCCTGGAGCGATACTAACTTTAATCAGCCCCAGCATTTT

j_gene: TRBJ1-4
abundance: NA
d_gene: NA
v_gene: TRBV4-1
CDR3aa: CASSQDRVGGEKLFF
CDR3nt: TGCGCCAGCAGCCAAGACCGGGTAGGGGGTGAAAAACTGTTTTTT

j_gene: TRBJ2-1
abundance: NA
d_gene: TRBD2
v_gene: TRBV5-4
CDR3aa: CASSSNAGLAGGHNEQFF
CDR3nt: TGTGCCAGCAGCTCGAATGCCGGACTAGCGGGAGGCCACAATGAGCAGTTCTTC

j_gene: TRBJ2-4
abundance: once
d_gene: NA
v_gene: TRBV6-1
CDR3aa: CASSEPGIQYF
CDR3nt: TGTGCCAGCAGTGAGCCCGGCATTCAGTACTTC

j_gene: TRBJ1-2
abundance: NA
d_gene: NA
v_gene: TRBV27
CDR3aa: CASSTGNTNYGYTF
CDR3nt: TGTGCCAGCAGCACCGGGAACACTAACTATGGCTACACCTTC

j_gene: TRBJ1-5
abundance: NA
d_gene: TRBD1
v_gene: TRBV19
CDR3aa: CASSIGTGPTQPQHF
CDR3nt: TGTGCCAGTAGTATAGGGACAGGCCCAACTCAGCCCCAGCATTTT